A selection of T cell receptor beta chains follows, all from one sample in a study of blood T cells in healthy people across ages. MiXCR, applied by TCRdb to the 5' RACE reads, yields one record per CDR3 protein. The table includes approximately 850,000 distinct CDR3 sequences, over 45% detected once. The sample taken for sequencing was blood. The receptors originated from a man aged 30 to 45 in good health. Each CDR3 is given with its conserved first and last residue. D genes are given only for firm matches. Clone size, where shown, is once, few, many, or a class for clones that have expanded.

TRBJ2-7 | . | . | TRBV6-2/TRBV6-3 | TGTGCCAGCAGTTACTCTTTAGGGACATCCTACGAGCAGTACTTC | CASSYSLGTSYEQYF
TRBJ2-1 | . | . | TRBV6-5 | TGTGCCAGCAGGATCCGGGACCTCGGGGAGCAGTTCTTC | CASRIRDLGEQFF
TRBJ2-3 | . | few | TRBV3-1 | TGTGCCAGCAGCCAAGGGGTAGGCACAGATACGCAGTATTTT | CASSQGVGTDTQYF
TRBJ2-1 | . | few | TRBV30 | TGTGCCTGGCAGGGGACGGGGCCCTACAATGAGCAGTTCTTC | CAWQGTGPYNEQFF
TRBJ1-1 | . | once | TRBV11-1 | TGTGCCAGCTCAGCAGAACGGACTGAAGCTTTCTTT | CASSAERTEAFF
TRBJ2-1 | TRBD2 | . | TRBV2 | TGTGCCAGCAGTGAAGAGCGGGGGTCCTACGATGAGCAGTTCTTC | CASSEERGSYDEQFF
TRBJ1-2 | . | . | TRBV15 | TGTGCCACCAGCAGAGGCAGCAACTATGGCTACACCTTC | CATSRGSNYGYTF
TRBJ2-1 | . | . | TRBV25-1 | TGTGCCAGCAGTGAATTATCAGGGTTTGGGTACAATGAGCAGTTCTTC | CASSELSGFGYNEQFF
TRBJ2-1 | . | . | TRBV11-2 | TGTGCCAGCAGCTTAGTCAGGGTCCCCTCCCGGGGTGAGCAGTTCTTC | CASSLVRVPSRGEQFF
TRBJ2-4 | . | few | TRBV28 | TGTGCCAGCAGTCCAACACGGTTGGGTGACATTCAGTACTTC | CASSPTRLGDIQYF
TRBJ1-6 | TRBD1 | . | TRBV7-2 | TGTGCCAGCAGCGCCCGGACAGGCCATTCACCCCTCCACTTT | CASSARTGHSPLHF
TRBJ2-1 | . | . | TRBV29-1 | TGCAGCGTTCTACCGAGGTCGGGCAATGAGCAGTTCTTC | CSVLPRSGNEQFF
TRBJ2-7 | TRBD1 | . | TRBV6-5 | TGTGCCAGCAGTTACTCGATTAGTAGGGACAGGCAGTACGAGCAGTACTTC | CASSYSISRDRQYEQYF
TRBJ1-1 | . | . | TRBV5-8 | TGTGCCAGCAGCTTGGCTTCAAGGGCTGGCACTGAAGCTTTCTTT | CASSLASRAGTEAFF
TRBJ2-5 | . | few | TRBV29-1 | TGCAGCGTTGGTCGCCTTCCCGAAGAGACCCAGTACTTC | CSVGRLPEETQYF
TRBJ2-3 | . | . | TRBV20-1 | TGCAGTGCCCGTGACATGGTCACAGATACGCAGTATTTT | CSARDMVTDTQYF
TRBJ2-7 | . | . | TRBV12-3/TRBV12-4 | TGTGCCAGCAATTTGAGGGGACGCTCCCTCTCCGAGCAGTACTTC | CASNLRGRSLSEQYF